The rows below give T cell receptor beta chains drawn from one sample of a study of T cells in Graves' hyperthyroidism and ophthalmopathy. TCRdb re-analysed the multiplex PCR reads in MiXCR, keeping a single row per CDR3 protein. The repertoire has about 590,000 distinct CDR3 sequences, 15% to 17% of them found once; the top ten carry approximately 7%. What was sequenced was blood. The receptors shown here come from a woman aged 30 to 39 with Graves' hyperthyroidism. Each CDR3 is given with its conserved first and last residue. Fields, in order: clone size, J gene, V gene, D gene, CDR3 protein, CDR3 DNA. The D gene is left open where the match is weak. Clone sizes are given selectively: once, few, many, or a class where the clone is expanded.

size: few
J: TRBJ2-1
V: TRBV7-9
D: TRBD2
CDR3: CASSLGSGGEGEQFF
DNA: TGTGCCAGCAGCTTAGGGTCCGGGGGGGAGGGTGAGCAGTTCTTC

size: many
J: TRBJ2-7
V: TRBV7-2
D: TRBD2
CDR3: CASSARTSGNYEQYF
DNA: TGTGCCAGCAGCGCGCGGACTAGCGGAAACTACGAGCAGTACTTC

size: few
J: TRBJ2-2
V: TRBV20-1
D: TRBD2
CDR3: CSARRLAITGELFF
DNA: TGCAGTGCTAGACGACTAGCGATTACCGGGGAGCTGTTTTTT

size: many
J: TRBJ1-1
V: TRBV2
D: NA
CDR3: CKTNGYTEAFF
DNA: TGTAAGACTAACGGGTACACTGAAGCTTTCTTT

size: NA
J: TRBJ2-7
V: TRBV4-3
D: TRBD1
CDR3: CASSQVPQGTGNEQYF
DNA: TGCGCCAGCAGCCAAGTCCCACAGGGGACCGGGAACGAGCAGTACTTC

size: NA
J: TRBJ1-5
V: TRBV7-9
D: TRBD1
CDR3: CASSLGQGEQPQHF
DNA: TGTGCCAGCAGCTTGGGACAGGGTGAACAGCCCCAGCATTTT

size: NA
J: TRBJ2-1
V: TRBV6-2/TRBV6-3
D: NA
CDR3: CASSYAGENNEQFF
DNA: TGTGCCAGCAGTTACGCAGGCGAGAACAATGAGCAGTTCTTC

size: many
J: TRBJ1-2
V: TRBV6-1
D: NA
CDR3: CASSEAEAVTFYGYTF
DNA: TGTGCCAGCAGTGAAGCGGAGGCAGTCACTTTCTATGGCTACACCTTC

size: few
J: TRBJ1-4
V: TRBV4-1
D: NA
CDR3: CASSPRVPVATNEKLFF
DNA: TGCGCCAGCAGCCCGAGAGTCCCGGTTGCAACTAATGAAAAACTGTTTTTT

size: many
J: TRBJ2-1
V: TRBV18
D: NA
CDR3: CASSPGGWYEQFF
DNA: TGTGCCAGCTCCCCTGGCGGCTGGTATGAGCAGTTCTTC

size: NA
J: TRBJ2-7
V: TRBV19
D: NA
CDR3: CASSSGDTDYEQYF
DNA: TGTGCCAGTAGTTCCGGGGACACCGACTACGAGCAGTACTTC

size: many
J: TRBJ2-7
V: TRBV20-1
D: NA
CDR3: CSARGFTYEQYF
DNA: TGCAGTGCTAGAGGATTTACCTACGAGCAGTACTTC

size: many
J: TRBJ2-1
V: TRBV3-1
D: TRBD2
CDR3: CASSQARASGTNEQFF
DNA: TGTGCCAGCAGCCAAGCGAGGGCTAGCGGGACCAATGAGCAGTTCTTC

size: NA
J: TRBJ2-7
V: TRBV4-1
D: TRBD2
CDR3: CASSTYRERDSNEQYF
DNA: TGCGCCAGCAGCACCTATAGGGAGCGGGATAGCAACGAGCAGTACTTC

size: NA
J: TRBJ1-4
V: TRBV19
D: NA
CDR3: CASSTPRQDEKLFF
DNA: TGTGCCAGTAGTACGCCACGGCAGGATGAAAAACTGTTTTTT

size: NA
J: TRBJ2-1
V: TRBV15
D: TRBD1
CDR3: CATSREGQGAYNEQFF
DNA: TGTGCCACCAGCAGAGAGGGACAGGGGGCATACAATGAGCAGTTCTTC

size: few
J: TRBJ2-1
V: TRBV6-1
D: NA
CDR3: CASGPASTYNEQFF
DNA: TGTGCCAGCGGGCCGGCGTCAACCTACAATGAGCAGTTCTTC

size: few
J: TRBJ2-7
V: TRBV6-1
D: NA
CDR3: CASTRRNIYEQYF
DNA: TGTGCCAGCACCCGACGGAACATCTACGAGCAGTACTTC

size: few
J: TRBJ2-2
V: TRBV27
D: NA
CDR3: CASSLFGAGELFF
DNA: TGTGCCAGCAGTTTATTCGGGGCCGGGGAGCTGTTTTTT

size: many
J: TRBJ1-3
V: TRBV28
D: NA
CDR3: CASSPDSYAGNTIYF
DNA: TGTGCCAGCAGTCCCGACAGCTATGCGGGAAACACCATATATTTT

size: many
J: TRBJ1-6
V: TRBV27
D: TRBD1
CDR3: CASSSGQGGNSPLHF
DNA: TGTGCCAGCAGTTCGGGACAGGGGGGAAATTCACCCCTCCACTTT

size: many
J: TRBJ2-1
V: TRBV28
D: TRBD1
CDR3: CASSVPGQGAGSGEQFF
DNA: TGTGCCAGCAGCGTCCCGGGACAGGGGGCTGGTAGCGGGGAGCAGTTCTTC

size: few
J: TRBJ1-4
V: TRBV4-1
D: NA
CDR3: CASSQGGLDNEKLFF
DNA: TGCGCCAGCAGCCAAGGGGGGCTGGATAATGAAAAACTGTTTTTT

size: many
J: TRBJ2-3
V: TRBV30
D: NA
CDR3: CATPLITYAASAQYF
DNA: TGTGCCACTCCTCTAATAACGTACGCGGCGTCGGCACAGTATTTT

size: many
J: TRBJ2-1
V: TRBV6-1
D: TRBD2
CDR3: CASSEGAGVDEQFF
DNA: TGTGCCAGCAGTGAAGGAGCGGGAGTGGATGAGCAGTTCTTC

size: NA
J: TRBJ2-1
V: TRBV4-1
D: NA
CDR3: CASSQVRLANSYNEQFF
DNA: TGCGCCAGCAGCCAAGTACGGCTAGCCAACTCCTACAATGAGCAGTTCTTC

size: once
J: TRBJ2-7
V: TRBV18
D: NA
CDR3: CASSSGASDEQYF
DNA: TGTGCCAGCTCCTCGGGGGCCTCTGACGAGCAGTACTTC

size: many
J: TRBJ1-2
V: TRBV7-3
D: NA
CDR3: CASFGRFLYGYTF
DNA: TGTGCCAGCTTCGGTCGATTTTTATATGGCTACACCTTC

size: NA
J: TRBJ2-2
V: TRBV20-1
D: TRBD2
CDR3: CSAPRAGGRGTGELFF
DNA: TGCAGTGCGCCCAGGGCGGGAGGGAGGGGCACCGGGGAGCTGTTTTTT

size: many
J: TRBJ2-7
V: TRBV28
D: TRBD2
CDR3: CASSFTREGYEQYF
DNA: TGTGCCAGCAGTTTTACGCGGGAGGGCTACGAGCAGTACTTC

size: many
J: TRBJ2-3
V: TRBV11-2
D: NA
CDR3: CASSYRRAGRISTDTQYF
DNA: TGTGCCAGCAGCTACCGGCGGGCAGGGAGGATAAGCACAGATACGCAGTATTTT

size: many
J: TRBJ1-5
V: TRBV28
D: NA
CDR3: CASSPTIDQPQHF
DNA: TGTGCCAGCAGTCCAACTATAGATCAGCCCCAGCATTTT

size: few
J: TRBJ2-2
V: TRBV10-3
D: TRBD1
CDR3: CAIGRTGEGGELFF
DNA: TGTGCCATCGGGAGGACAGGGGAAGGCGGGGAGCTGTTTTTT

size: many
J: TRBJ2-7
V: TRBV10-1
D: TRBD1
CDR3: CASSSGQTPFEQYF
DNA: TGCGCCAGCAGTTCGGGACAGACCCCTTTCGAGCAGTACTTC

size: many
J: TRBJ2-7
V: TRBV20-1
D: NA
CDR3: CSARTGGYEQYF
DNA: TGCAGTGCTAGGACTGGGGGGTACGAGCAGTACTTC

size: few
J: TRBJ2-5
V: TRBV13
D: NA
CDR3: CASSLGRQQETQYF
DNA: TGTGCCAGCAGCTTAGGCCGGCAGCAAGAGACCCAGTACTTC

size: few
J: TRBJ1-1
V: TRBV18
D: TRBD1
CDR3: CASSPKSGRQGSEAFF
DNA: TGTGCCAGCTCACCAAAATCAGGTCGACAGGGGTCAGAAGCTTTCTTT

size: many
J: TRBJ1-5
V: TRBV12-3/TRBV12-4
D: NA
CDR3: CASTQGPESNQPQHF
DNA: TGTGCCAGCACCCAAGGCCCGGAGAGCAATCAGCCCCAGCATTTT

size: many
J: TRBJ2-1
V: TRBV5-1
D: TRBD1
CDR3: CASSRDRGDDEQFF
DNA: TGCGCCAGCAGCCGGGACAGGGGAGATGATGAGCAGTTCTTC

size: few
J: TRBJ1-2
V: TRBV11-2
D: TRBD1
CDR3: CASSHRDRFYGYTF
DNA: TGTGCCAGCAGCCACCGGGACAGGTTCTATGGCTACACCTTC

size: many
J: TRBJ2-3
V: TRBV13
D: NA
CDR3: CASSLGHSAGNTDTQYF
DNA: TGTGCCAGCAGCTTAGGGCATTCGGCGGGCAACACAGATACGCAGTATTTT

size: NA
J: TRBJ1-1
V: TRBV29-1
D: NA
CDR3: CSDRGGTEAFF
DNA: TGCAGCGACCGAGGTGGCACTGAAGCTTTCTTT

size: few
J: TRBJ2-1
V: TRBV7-9
D: NA
CDR3: CASSLSSYEQFF
DNA: TGTGCCAGCAGCCTGAGCAGTTATGAGCAGTTCTTC